This TCR beta chain came from a study of regulatory T cells in long-lasting Graves disease. Of note for this clonotype: Its antigen remains unidentified.

With iRepertoire HTBI primers and Arm-PCR of CDR3 regions, TCR beta libraries were built. Each CDR3 protein gets one entry after TCRdb re-called the multiplex PCR reads with MiXCR. Of a few hundred thousand distinct CDR3 sequences listed, 12% are singletons. General observations from the study: Under persistent disease, TRBV28, TRBJ1-2 and TRBJ2-5 were used preferentially.

J was trimmed by 3 bases and V by 6 bases; bases with no gene match: 8. This CDR3 is 15 amino acids long. Germline loops: CDR1 MDHEN, CDR2 SYDVKM. Time point given: newly diagnosed GD, antithyroid drugs for less than 3 months. Construction of the TCR library relied on RNA isolated from PBMCs. The patient group derived from an endocrinology department in Xi'an, China. This sample was shared with a second study, whose subject was T cells in Graves' hyperthyroidism and ophthalmopathy. That investigation notes: TCR CDR3 underwent first-round RT-PCR with the HTBI primer set. Ophthalmopathy, which appeared later, was predicted by the model a median roughly 6.4 months before onset.

The receptor was isolated from a woman aged 18-35 years with Graves disease. The chain recombines TRBV28 with TRBJ2-7, with 10 bases that match TRBD2. The sequences come from peripheral blood mononuclear cells (PBMCs), collected at new diagnosis, from a patient treated with antithyroid drugs. The CDR3 loop is CASRGGTSVDYEQYF. The CDR3 DNA reads as TGTGCCAGCAGAGGCGGGACTAGCGTTGACTACGAGCAGTACTTC.